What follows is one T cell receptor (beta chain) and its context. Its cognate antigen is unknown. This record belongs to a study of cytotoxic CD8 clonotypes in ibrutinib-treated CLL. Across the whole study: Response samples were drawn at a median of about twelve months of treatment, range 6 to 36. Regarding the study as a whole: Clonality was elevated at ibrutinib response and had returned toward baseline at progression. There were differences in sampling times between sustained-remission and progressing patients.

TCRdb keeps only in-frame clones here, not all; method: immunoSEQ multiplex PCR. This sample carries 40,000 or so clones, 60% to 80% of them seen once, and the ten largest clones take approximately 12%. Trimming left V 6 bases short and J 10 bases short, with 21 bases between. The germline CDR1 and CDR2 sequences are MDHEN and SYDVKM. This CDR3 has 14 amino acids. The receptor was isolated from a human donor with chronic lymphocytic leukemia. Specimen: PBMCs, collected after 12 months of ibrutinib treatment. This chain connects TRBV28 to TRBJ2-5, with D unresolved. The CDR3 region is CASRHTVPQLGQYF. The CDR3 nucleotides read TGTGCCAGCAGGCATACAGTCCCGCAGCTGGGCCAGTACTTC.